The 16 T cell receptor beta chains reported below all come from one sample, sequenced in a study of shared clonotypes between healthy human individuals (dated by TCRdb to about 2020). Library preparation used the immunoSEQ multiplex PCR assay. The immuneACCESS repertoire file appears here via TCRdb, limited to in-frame rearrangements. These files lack a portion of the clones; in checked studies, under half of the deficit traces to unresolved V genes, and the cause of the others is not known. Across this sample there are some 580,000 clones, with 98% seen only once. 0.25% to 0.35% of the sample is held by the ten biggest clonotypes. CD8 naive samples were obtained by positive selection for CCR7 among CD45RO-negative cells, yielding a CD45RA+CCR7+ population from which TemRA cells were excluded. The sample comprised naive CD8+ T cells sorted from blood. The intended sense of this specimen's cell subset or site label: CD45RA+CCR7+. All receptors come from a man aged 30-40 years in good health.

This chain connects TRBV14 to TRBJ2-7; D unresolved. Trimming cost V 6 bases and J 3 bases, with 9 bases left between them. This CDR3 has 12 amino acids. CDR1 is SGHDN, CDR2 FVKESK, per germline. As DNA, the CDR3 is TGTGCCAGCAGTCAGAATGTCTACGAGCAGTACTTC. It yields the protein CASSQNVYEQYF.

This clone was counted once. The chain has TRBV7-6 and TRBJ2-1; the D gene is possibly TRBD2 (6 bases). This CDR3 is built from 14 residues. V lost 5 bases and J 3 bases, leaving 11 bases between the germline ends. CDR1 and CDR2 from the germline V gene are SGHVS and FNYEAQ. As DNA, the CDR3 is TGTGCCAGCAGCCGACTAGGAATCTACAATGAGCAGTTCTTC. Protein: CASSRLGIYNEQFF.

The chain recombines TRBV7-9 with TRBJ2-7; 7 bases line up with TRBD2. CDR1 and CDR2 from the germline V gene are SEHNR and FQNEAQ (reference sequence). After removal of 8 bases from V and 5 bases from J, the junction contained 9 bases not matched to a gene. The CDR3 consists of 13 residues. The CDR3 nucleotides are TGTGCCAGCGGGAGGGGCCTTACCCACGAGCAGTACTTC. This translates into CASGRGLTHEQYF.

V and J are TRBV9 and TRBJ2-7, with 7 bases matching TRBD2. With 0 bases clipped from V and 6 bases from J, the junction kept 6 bases outside the gene matches. Looked up from germline, CDR1 is SGDLS and CDR2 is YYNGEE. The CDR3 spans 14 residues. CDR3 sequence reads: CASSVGDSGSEQYF. In DNA form, the CDR3 reads TGTGCCAGCAGCGTAGGGGATAGCGGGTCCGAGCAGTACTTC.

The chain joins TRBV30 to TRBJ2-1; D remains ambiguous. From germline, CDR1 is GTSNPN and CDR2 SVGIG (reference sequence). V was cut by 8 bases and J by 7 bases, with 21 bases left in between. The CDR3 is 14 amino acids. The CDR3 is CARGGSPLQNEQFF. The CDR3 DNA reads TGTGCCAGAGGTGGAAGCCCTTTACAGAATGAGCAGTTCTTC.

The chain couples TRBV6-5 to TRBJ1-1; D is perhaps TRBD1 (6 bases). The germline V and J ends were trimmed by 6 bases and 4 bases, with 12 bases remaining between them. CDR1 is MNHEY and CDR2 is SVGAGI in the germline V gene. The length of the CDR3 is 13 residues. CDR3 sequence reads: CASSLRGGTEAFF. Written as DNA, the CDR3 is TGTGCCAGCAGCCTCAGGGGTGGCACTGAAGCTTTCTTT.

V usage is TRBV29-1 and J usage is TRBJ1-1; D is ambiguous. This CDR3 is 13 amino acids long. V was shortened by 4 bases and J by 1 base, with 10 bases between the two germline ends. The germline gives CDR1 SQVTM, CDR2 ANQGSEA. DNA of the CDR3: TGCAGCGTTGGCGTAGGGTCGAACACTGAAGCTTTCTTT. Its protein is CSVGVGSNTEAFF. The complete variable domain, with remaining parts taken from reference TRBV29-1 and TRBJ1-1, reads SAVISQKPSRDICQRGTSLTIQCQVDSQVTMMFWYRQQPGQSLTLIATANQGSEATYESGFVIDKFPISRPNLTFSTLTVSNMSPEDSSIYLCSVGVGSNTEAFFGQGTRLTVV.

The rearrangement links TRBV28 to TRBJ2-4; possible D gene TRBD2, 6 bases. Germline V gene sequence: CDR1 MDHEN, CDR2 SYDVKM. The CDR3 consists of 16 residues. Trimming shortened V by 5 bases and J by 0 bases, and 14 bases separated the two germline ends. CDR3 residues: CASSGGLDLAKNIQYF. CDR3 bases: TGTGCCAGCAGTGGGGGGTTGGATCTAGCCAAAAACATTCAGTACTTC. Using reference TRBV28 and TRBJ2-4 for the parts outside the CDR3, the full variable domain is DVKVTQSSRYLVKRTGEKVFLECVQDMDHENMFWYRQDPGLGLRLIYFSYDVKMKEKGDIPEGYSVSREKKERFSLILESASTNQTSMYLCASSGGLDLAKNIQYFGAGTRLSVL.

The chain links TRBV6-6 to TRBJ1-1, with D hard to call. CDR1 is MNHNY, CDR2 SVGAGI, per germline (reference sequence). This CDR3 has 13 residues. The V end was cut by 9 bases, the J end by 0 bases, with 11 bases between. The CDR3 here is CASVRTVNTEAFF. The CDR3 DNA is TGTGCCAGTGTTCGGACGGTGAACACTGAAGCTTTCTTT.

The gene calls are TRBV27 and TRBJ2-1; D might be TRBD1 or TRBD2, each matching 5 bases. CDR1 is MNHEY, CDR2 SMNVEV, per germline (reference sequence). V was trimmed by 5 bases and J by 6 bases, leaving 14 bases between them. This CDR3 is 14 amino acids long. Here the CDR3 DNA reads TGTGCCAGCAGTCCCACGGGACGACCCAATGAGCAGTTCTTC. Translated: CASSPTGRPNEQFF.

This chain connects TRBV5-5 to TRBJ2-1; 8 bases map to TRBD2. Germline CDR1 reads SGHKS; CDR2 reads YYEKEE (reference sequence). The CDR3 has 15 amino acids. Unmatched junction bases numbered 8, after V lost 2 bases and J lost 7 bases. CDR3 coding DNA: TGTGCCAGCAGCTTAACAGGACTAGCCAATAATGAGCAGTTCTTC. Its translation is CASSLTGLANNEQFF.

V usage is TRBV9 and J usage is TRBJ2-7; the match to TRBD1 covers 7 bases. Trimming removed 0 bases from V and 6 bases from J; junction bases left unmatched: 9. Germline CDR1 reads SGDLS; CDR2 reads YYNGEE. CDR3 length equals 15 residues. In nucleotides, the CDR3 is TGTGCCAGCAGCGTAGAGGGCAGGGGGATGTTCGAGCAGTACTTC. Amino acid sequence: CASSVEGRGMFEQYF.

This chain uses TRBV7-6 with TRBJ2-1, with 9 bases matching TRBD1. This CDR3 spans 15 amino acids. Trimming cost V 5 bases and J 6 bases; bases outside gene matches: 8. The germline gives CDR1 SGHVS, CDR2 FNYEAQ. In DNA, the CDR3 is TGTGCCAGCAGCGTAGGGGACAGGGTCGTCAATGAGCAGTTCTTC. Translating it yields CASSVGDRVVNEQFF. The full variable domain, its missing parts supplied by reference TRBV7-6 and TRBJ2-1, is GAGVSQSPRYKVTKRGQDVALRCDPISGHVSLYWYRQALGQGPEFLTYFNYEAQQDKSGLPNDRFSAERPEGSISTLTIQRTEQRDSAMYRCASSVGDRVVNEQFFGPGTRLTVL.

The genes are TRBV2 and TRBJ2-7, with 9 bases that match TRBD2. The length of the CDR3 is 17 residues. The ends lost 6 bases at V and 6 bases at J; junction bases unmatched: 18. The germline V gene encodes CDR1 SNHLY and CDR2 FYNNEI. The CDR3 nucleotides are TGTGCCAGCAGCCCTGCAATCGTTCTAGCGGGAAGGGGCGAGCAGTACTTC. Translation: CASSPAIVLAGRGEQYF.

The chain carries TRBV7-8 and TRBJ2-5, with D perhaps matching TRBD2 (5 bases). Germline V gene lookup returns CDR1 SGHVS and CDR2 FQNEAQ. The CDR3 is made up of 14 amino acids. The V gene lost 6 bases and the J gene lost 3 bases, with 14 bases spanning the gap. In nucleotides, the CDR3 is TGTGCCAGCAGGCCCCCGGGAAACGAAGAGACCCAGTACTTC. Residues: CASRPPGNEETQYF.

This clone was picked up one time. CDR3: CATSRDRSGRGATHEQYF. The CDR3 DNA follows: TGTGCCACCAGCAGAGATCGCAGCGGGAGAGGGGCCACGCACGAGCAGTACTTC. V and J are TRBV15 and TRBJ2-7; 8 positions match TRBD2. The CDR3 runs 18 residues. The V segment lost 0 bases and the J segment 5 bases; nucleotides outside the gene matches: 15. CDR1 is LNHNV, CDR2 YYDKDF, per germline (reference sequence).